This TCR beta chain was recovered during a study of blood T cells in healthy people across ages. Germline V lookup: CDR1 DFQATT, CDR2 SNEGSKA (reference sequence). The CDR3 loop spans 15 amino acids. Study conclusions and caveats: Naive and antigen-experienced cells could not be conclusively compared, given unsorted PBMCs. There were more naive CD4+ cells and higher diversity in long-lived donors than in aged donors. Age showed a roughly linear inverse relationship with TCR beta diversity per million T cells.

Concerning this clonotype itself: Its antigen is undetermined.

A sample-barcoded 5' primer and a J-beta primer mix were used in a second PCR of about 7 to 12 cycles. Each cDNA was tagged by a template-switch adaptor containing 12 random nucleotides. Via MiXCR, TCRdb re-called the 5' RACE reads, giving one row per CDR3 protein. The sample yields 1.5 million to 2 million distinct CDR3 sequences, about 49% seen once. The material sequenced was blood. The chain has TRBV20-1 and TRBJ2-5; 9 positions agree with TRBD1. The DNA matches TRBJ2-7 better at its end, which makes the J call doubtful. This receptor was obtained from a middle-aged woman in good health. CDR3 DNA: TGCAGTGCTAGAAACATGGGGACAGGGTTCTACGAGCAGTACTTC. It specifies CSARNMGTGFYEQYF.